The source of this T cell receptor (beta chain) is a study of identifying expanded T cells in peripheral blood. General study findings and limits: Technical replicates showed about 1.2 changed clones; approximately 2 weeks roughly 16; four weeks 19.

Per germline, CDR1 SGHRS and CDR2 YFSETQ. Losses at the gene ends were 0 bases for V and 2 bases for J; bases not matched to a gene: 5. There are 16 residues in the CDR3. Measured with immunoSEQ multiplex PCR; TCRdb has only the in-frame clones, and not every one. The data show 110,000 or so clones, about 87% seen once. Healthy donors had no documented immune events, such as infections, while sampled. This clone was counted a few times. Its target is unknown. The sample taken for sequencing was blood. The chain uses TRBV5-1 and TRBJ2-7, with 10 nucleotides matching TRBD1. This receptor was obtained from a person aged 18 to 75 in good health. This chain's CDR3 is CASSLGQGAKTYEQYF. The DNA of the CDR3 is TGCGCCAGCAGCTTGGGACAGGGGGCGAAAACCTACGAGCAGTACTTC.